The 20 T cell receptor beta chains presented below share a single source sample, sequenced in a study of CD8 T cells in Susac syndrome. The RNA, about 0.45 to 1 ug, was put through reverse transcription using random hexamers. A single record per CDR3 protein comes from TCRdb applying MiXCR to the immunoSEQ multiplex PCR reads. The repertoire holds roughly 80,000 distinct CDR3 sequences, 90% to 95% seen once, with about 0.52% in the top ten. Sequenced sample: CD8+ T cells from PBMCs. Receptors originate from a human donor with multiple sclerosis.

The chain combines TRBV7-9 with TRBJ1-1; a weak D match, TRBD1 (6 bases). The germline V gene has CDR1 SEHNR and CDR2 FQNEAQ (reference sequence). The length of the CDR3 is 12 residues. Trimming removed 8 bases at V and 4 bases at J, with 11 bases between. The CDR3 bases are TGTGCCAGCCTCCAACAGGGCACTGAAGCTTTCTTT. This sequence encodes CASLQQGTEAFF. The complete variable domain, with remaining parts taken from reference TRBV7-9 and TRBJ1-1, reads DTGVSQNPRHKITKRGQNVTFRCDPISEHNRLYWYRQTLGQGPEFLTYFQNEAQLEKSRLLSDRFSAERPKGSFSTLEIQRTEQGDSAMYLCASLQQGTEAFFGQGTRLTVV.

V is TRBV27 and J is TRBJ1-5; D unclear. Deletions cut 2 bases from V and 3 bases from J, with 8 bases between. The CDR3 consists of 14 residues. Germline V gene sequence: CDR1 MNHEY, CDR2 SMNVEV (reference sequence). The CDR3 loop is CASSLGSSNQPQHF. The CDR3 bases are TGTGCCAGCAGTTTAGGTAGTTCCAATCAGCCCCAGCATTTT.

The chain links TRBV24-1 to TRBJ2-7, with unresolved D. Germline CDR1 is KGHDR and CDR2 is SFDVKD. CDR3 size: 11 residues. V lost 3 bases, J lost 4 bases, and 3 bases lay in between. The CDR3 sequence: CATSDQYEQYF. In DNA, the CDR3 is TGTGCCACCAGTGATCAATACGAGCAGTACTTC.

This clonotype has more than one count but fewer than ten. The chain couples TRBV7-9 to TRBJ2-6; weak D call: TRBD1 (6 bases). Germline assignment: CDR1 SEHNR and CDR2 FQNEAQ (reference sequence). The CDR3 extends over 19 amino acids. V gave up 5 bases and J gave up 3 bases, with 23 bases separating them. CDR3 DNA sequence: TGTGCCAGCAGCCAAATCGACAGGACTTCCTCTGTTGGGGCCAACGTCCTGACTTTC. Residues: CASSQIDRTSSVGANVLTF.

The rearrangement joins TRBV11-2 to TRBJ1-1; D is uncertain. Germline lookup yields CDR1 SGHAT and CDR2 FQNNGV. Trimming pared 5 bases from V and 5 bases from J, leaving 15 bases between. The CDR3 is made up of 14 amino acids. CDR3 sequence reads: CASSRARGGTEAFF. Written as DNA, the CDR3 is TGTGCCAGCAGCCGAGCCCGTGGTGGGACTGAAGCTTTCTTT. Based on the CDR3 plus reference TRBV11-2 and TRBJ1-1, the full variable domain is EAGVAQSPRYKIIEKRQSVAFWCNPISGHATLYWYQQILGQGPKLLIQFQNNGVVDDSQLPKDRFSAERLKGVDSTLKIQPAKLEDSAVYLCASSRARGGTEAFFGQGTRLTVV.

The J gene is TRBJ2-7, the V gene TRBV6-2 or TRBV6-3, with a weak D call TRBD1 (7 bases). CDR1 is MNHEY and CDR2 is SVGEGT in the germline V gene. CDR3 length: 14 amino acids. Trimming took 2 bases from V and 2 from J, leaving 10 bases between them. The CDR3 here is CASSYAGQTYEQYF. In DNA form, the CDR3 reads TGTGCCAGCAGTTACGCGGGACAGACCTACGAGCAGTACTTC.

This chain connects TRBV10-2 to TRBJ2-7; 7 bases line up with TRBD2. The V gene end was trimmed by 5 bases and the J gene end by 3 bases; junction bases not matched to a gene: 7. Germline lookup yields CDR1 WSHSY and CDR2 SAAADI. This CDR3 is built from 14 residues. CDR3: CASSSTSARYEQYF. DNA for the CDR3: TGCGCCAGCAGTTCTACTAGCGCGCGCTACGAGCAGTACTTC.

The V and J genes are TRBV5-6 and TRBJ1-5; TRBD1 is a possible D gene (5 bases). The CDR3 is made up of 15 amino acids. Germline V lookup: CDR1 SGHDT, CDR2 YYEEEE. The V end lost 4 bases, the J end lost 1 base, and 12 bases lay between the germline ends. CDR3 region: CASSRGVLSNQPQHF. The CDR3 DNA reads TGTGCCAGCAGCAGAGGGGTTTTGAGCAATCAGCCCCAGCATTTT. The whole variable domain, filled in from reference TRBV5-6 and TRBJ1-5, reads DAGVTQSPTHLIKTRGQQVTLRCSPKSGHDTVSWYQQALGQGPQFIFQYYEEEERQRGNFPDRFSGHQFPNYSSELNVNALLLGDSALYLCASSRGVLSNQPQHFGDGTRLSIL.

This clonotype was seen a single time. The chain has TRBV5-1 and TRBJ1-5; D is ambiguous. V lost 0 bases, J lost 4 bases, and 11 bases lay in between. The germline V gene has CDR1 SGHRS and CDR2 YFSETQ. This CDR3 has 15 residues. CDR3 amino acids: CASSLGGLPNQPQHF. DNA for the CDR3: TGCGCCAGCAGCTTGGGAGGATTACCTAATCAGCCCCAGCATTTT.

For the CDR3, the DNA is TGCGCCAGCAGCTTGGCCCCAGGAGGCTATGGCTACACCTTC. Translation: CASSLAPGGYGYTF. The chain combines TRBV5-1 with TRBJ1-2; D unclear. CDR3 length: 14 amino acids. V was pared by 0 bases and J by 4 bases, with 10 bases between. Germline values: CDR1 SGHRS, CDR2 YFSETQ.

The rearrangement uses TRBV6-4 and TRBJ1-1; D gene ambiguous. Deletions cut 3 bases from V and 4 bases from J, with 12 bases between. The V gene's germline CDR1 is MRHNA and CDR2 SNTAGT. The CDR3 contains 14 residues. CDR3 protein: CASSEKGESTEAFF. The CDR3 DNA reads as TGTGCCAGCAGTGAAAAGGGAGAGAGCACTGAAGCTTTCTTT.

The chain uses TRBV4-3 and TRBJ2-2; D is undetermined. Trimming took off 0 bases at V and 2 bases at J, with 10 bases between the two ends. The CDR3 length is 16 residues. Germline V CDR1 and CDR2: LGHNA, YSLEER. The CDR3 here is CASSQEALGNTGELFF. The CDR3 coding sequence is TGCGCCAGCAGCCAAGAGGCCCTAGGAAACACCGGGGAGCTGTTTTTT.

As for this clonotype: At one end, the junction sequence differs from germline, possibly due to a read error. The chain joins TRBV5-6 to TRBJ1-2; no reliable D call. Germline assignment: CDR1 SGHDT and CDR2 YYEEEE. CDR3 length: 12 residues. This CDR3 reads CASSGRSGSQSF. The CDR3 DNA reads TGTGCCAGCAGCGGAAGATCCGGGTCCCAATCCTTC.

This rearrangement joins TRBV7-2 to TRBJ2-5; D might be TRBD2 (6 bases). The CDR3 loop spans 15 amino acids. CDR1 is SGHTA and CDR2 is FQGNSA in the germline V gene. V lost 5 bases and J 3 bases, leaving 16 bases between the germline ends. The CDR3 loop is CASSPGVSRKETQYF. DNA of the CDR3: TGTGCCAGCAGCCCGGGGGTTAGCAGAAAAGAGACCCAGTACTTC.

The V call is TRBV4-1, the J call TRBJ1-5; weak D call: TRBD1 (5 bases). Germline V gives CDR1 MGHRA, CDR2 YSYEKL. V lost 1 base to trimming and J lost 7 bases, with 14 bases between them. This CDR3 comprises 15 residues. The CDR3 region has the DNA TGCGCCAGCAGCCAAGTTGCTCAGGGTGTCCAGCCCCAGCATTTT. Translation gives CASSQVAQGVQPQHF.

The rearrangement links TRBV29-1 to TRBJ1-2; D gene unclear. Germline loops: CDR1 SQVTM, CDR2 ANQGSEA. Deletions cut 3 bases from V and 3 bases from J, with 8 bases between. This CDR3 spans 12 amino acids. The chain's CDR3 is CSVDAGYYGYTF. For the CDR3, the DNA is TGCAGCGTTGACGCAGGATACTATGGCTACACCTTC.

The CDR3 region is CASRGTGGVQPQHF. In nucleotides, the CDR3 is TGTGCCAGCAGGGGGACAGGGGGCGTTCAGCCCCAGCATTTT. The chain is built from TRBV12-3 or TRBV12-4 and TRBJ1-5, with 12 nucleotides matching TRBD1. The CDR3 loop spans 14 amino acids. V lost 6 bases and J lost 6; bases outside the gene matches: 3.

V and J are TRBV5-6 and TRBJ2-1; 8 bases are a match to TRBD2. The CDR3 totals 15 residues. CDR1 and CDR2 (germline): SGHDT, YYEEEE. Trimming at V came to 4 bases and at J to 3 bases, leaving 6 bases not matched to a gene. The CDR3 region is CASSPGGSDYNEQFF. CDR3 nucleotides: TGTGCCAGCAGCCCGGGGGGGTCAGACTACAATGAGCAGTTCTTC.

The chain combines TRBV6-5 with TRBJ2-2; D ambiguous. The CDR3 consists of 15 residues. Germline CDR1 MNHEY, CDR2 SVGAGI. Trimming removed 3 bases at V and 2 bases at J, with 10 bases between. CDR3 bases: TGTGCCAGCAGTTATAGACAAGATAACACCGGGGAGCTGTTTTTT. It specifies CASSYRQDNTGELFF.

This sequence joins TRBV18 and TRBJ1-2; D gene ambiguous. There are 14 residues in the CDR3. Germline V CDR1 and CDR2: KGHSH, LQKENI. Trimming took off 3 bases at V and 2 bases at J, with 10 bases between the two ends. CDR3 nucleotides: TGTGCCAGCTCACCGGAGGGATTGAACTATGGCTACACCTTC. Protein sequence: CASSPEGLNYGYTF.